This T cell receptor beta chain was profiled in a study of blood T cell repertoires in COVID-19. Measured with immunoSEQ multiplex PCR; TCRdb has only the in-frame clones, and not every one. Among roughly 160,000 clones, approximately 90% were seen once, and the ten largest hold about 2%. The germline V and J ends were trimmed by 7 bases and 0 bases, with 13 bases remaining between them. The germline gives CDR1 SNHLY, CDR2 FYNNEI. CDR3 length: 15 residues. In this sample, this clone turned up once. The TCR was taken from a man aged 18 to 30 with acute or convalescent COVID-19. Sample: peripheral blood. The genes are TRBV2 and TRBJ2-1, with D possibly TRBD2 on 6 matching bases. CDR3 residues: CASIRRGSSYNEQFF. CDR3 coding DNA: TGTGCCAGCATTCGCCGGGGGAGCTCCTACAATGAGCAGTTCTTC.